A single sample is the source of the 18 T cell receptor beta chains below, sequenced in a study of T cell responses to AZD1222 COVID-19 vaccine. Repertoires were generated with immunoSEQ multiplex PCR, while TCRdb's copy carries only in-frame clones and drops some. Found here are over 130,000 clones, roughly 90% of them singletons; the top ten hold roughly 5.1%. Here the sequenced sample was peripheral blood, taken on day 0 of AZD1222 vaccination. These receptors were obtained from an adult in good health.

The V call is TRBV19, the J call TRBJ2-2; D possibly corresponds to TRBD1 (5 bases). Germline V gene sequence: CDR1 LNHDA, CDR2 SQIVND (reference sequence). Trimming pared 3 bases from V and 6 bases from J, leaving 14 bases between. This CDR3 contains 15 residues. In DNA form, the CDR3 reads TGTGCCAGTAGTATTGGCAGGGCATCTTCCGGGGAGCTGTTTTTT. This translates into CASSIGRASSGELFF.

This chain connects TRBV7-9 to TRBJ1-1; possible D gene TRBD1, 6 bases. The V end was cut by 5 bases, the J end by 0 bases, with 13 bases between. Germline CDR1 is SEHNR and CDR2 is FQNEAQ (reference sequence). The CDR3 contains 15 residues. The DNA of the CDR3 is TGTGCCAGCAGCATTCTACGGGACATGAACACTGAAGCTTTCTTT. Protein sequence: CASSILRDMNTEAFF.

The rearrangement links TRBV2 to TRBJ1-2, with TRBD1 as a possible D gene (5 bases). The CDR3 spans 19 residues. Trimming took 4 bases from V and 6 from J, leaving 30 bases between them. From germline, CDR1 is SNHLY and CDR2 FYNNEI. CDR3 coding DNA: TGTGCCAGCAGTGTCGGTTTCGGGTCAGGGCTTTCTCGGATCGATGGCTACACCTTC. As protein: CASSVGFGSGLSRIDGYTF.

The count of this clone is one. The chain joins TRBV10-1 to TRBJ2-3; either TRBD1 or TRBD2 may fit D (6 bases each). The CDR3 contains 14 residues. Germline values: CDR1 WNHNN, CDR2 SYGVQD (reference sequence). Trimming removed 11 bases at V and 3 bases at J, with 18 bases between. CDR3 region: CAPEAQGRTDTQYF. CDR3 coding DNA: TGCGCCCCTGAGGCCCAGGGGAGGACAGATACGCAGTATTTT.

The gene calls are TRBV11-3 and TRBJ2-1; 9 bases line up with TRBD2. Germline V CDR1 and CDR2: SGHNT, YENEEA. V lost 5 bases, J lost 7 bases, and 6 bases stayed unmatched. The CDR3 is made up of 14 amino acids. In nucleotides, the CDR3 is TGTGCCAGCAGCCCGCGGGAGGGCCGGAATGAGCAGTTCTTC. It is translated as CASSPREGRNEQFF.

The gene calls are TRBV28 and TRBJ2-1, with 11 positions matching TRBD2. J was trimmed by 5 bases and V by 6 bases; bases with no gene match: 3. Germline-derived CDR1 and CDR2 are MDHEN and SYDVKM. The CDR3 contains 14 residues. CDR3 in DNA: TGTGCCAGCAGGCGACTAGCGGGGCACAATGAGCAGTTCTTC. Translation gives CASRRLAGHNEQFF.

The J gene is TRBJ1-4, the V gene TRBV3-1 (or the pseudogene TRBV3-2), with a weak D call TRBD1 (6 bases). Germline V lookup: CDR1 LGHDT, CDR2 YNNKEL (reference sequence). The CDR3 covers 15 residues. Trimming shortened V by 6 bases and J by 3 bases, and 14 bases separated the two germline ends. The CDR3 DNA reads TGTGCCAGCAGACGAGGGGGGGCCGCTAATGAAAAACTGTTTTTT. Translating it yields CASRRGGAANEKLFF.

The V gene is TRBV27, the J gene TRBJ2-1; possibly TRBD1 or TRBD2 for D (7 bases each). The germline V gene has CDR1 MNHEY and CDR2 SMNVEV (reference sequence). V gave up 9 bases and J gave up 4 bases, with 13 bases separating them. The CDR3 has 13 amino acids. CDR3 DNA sequence: TGTGCCAGTCGACAGGGAGGGTACAATGAGCAGTTCTTC. Protein sequence: CASRQGGYNEQFF.

The rearrangement uses TRBV19 and TRBJ1-3; D is unresolved. Trimming removed 1 base from V and 9 bases from J, with 13 bases in between. The CDR3 covers 14 residues. The germline CDR1 and CDR2 sequences are LNHDA and SQIVND (reference sequence). The CDR3 sequence: CASSIVLLGATIYF. The CDR3 nucleotides read TGTGCCAGTAGTATAGTTCTTCTCGGCGCCACCATATATTTT. The full variable domain, its missing parts supplied by reference TRBV19 and TRBJ1-3, is DGGITQSPKYLFRKEGQNVTLSCEQNLNHDAMYWYRQDPGQGLRLIYYSQIVNDFQKGDIAEGYSVSREKKESFPLTVTSAQKNPTAFYLCASSIVLLGATIYFGEGSWLTVV.

This chain joins TRBV7-8 and TRBJ1-2; unclear D gene. From germline, CDR1 is SGHVS and CDR2 FQNEAQ. The CDR3 contains 15 residues. With 2 bases removed from V and 2 bases from J, the gap between germline ends came to 12 bases. CDR3 DNA sequence: TGTGCCAGCAGCTTAAATCGGGCCGCCAACTATGGCTACACCTTC. Its translation: CASSLNRAANYGYTF. The whole variable domain, remainder taken from reference TRBV7-8 and TRBJ1-2, is GAGVSQSPRYKVAKRGQDVALRCDPISGHVSLFWYQQALGQGPEFLTYFQNEAQLDKSGLPSDRFFAERPEGSVSTLKIQRTQQEDSAVYLCASSLNRAANYGYTFGSGTRLTVV.

With respect to this clone: A read error may produce the germline difference seen at one junction end. The V gene is TRBV7-7, the J gene TRBJ2-6; D possibly corresponds to TRBD1 (5 bases). Germline V lookup: CDR1 SSHAT, CDR2 FNYEAQ (reference sequence). This CDR3 is 18 amino acids long. The CDR3 DNA sequence: TGTGCTAGCAGCCCCGACCTAGGTGGCAGGGCCGGGGCCAACGTCCTGACTTTC. It translates to CASSPDLGGRAGANVLTF.

The chain combines TRBV4-2 with TRBJ2-1, with no clear D. The V and J ends lost 0 bases and 7 bases respectively, with 13 bases between them. The CDR3 totals 15 residues. Germline-derived CDR1 and CDR2 are LGHNA and YNFKEQ. CDR3 sequence (DNA): TGTGCCAGCAGCCAAGAGCCCAGGCTAGTGAATGAGCAGTTCTTC. Translating gives CASSQEPRLVNEQFF.

The chain recombines TRBV19 with TRBJ1-5, with TRBD1 identical over 7 bases. Per the germline V gene, CDR1 is LNHDA and CDR2 is SQIVND (reference sequence). Losses at the gene ends were 3 bases for V and 1 base for J; bases not matched to a gene: 9. The CDR3 contains 17 residues. The CDR3 DNA is TGTGCCAGTAGTATGGGTGGGGACAGACCCAGCAATCAGCCCCAGCATTTT. This gives the protein CASSMGGDRPSNQPQHF.

CDR3 loop: CASSFAGDSQIYIYGYTF. CDR3 nucleotides: TGTGCCAGCAGTTTTGCGGGGGACAGCCAAATTTACATCTATGGCTACACCTTC. V gene TRBV28 combines with J gene TRBJ1-2, with TRBD1 matching over 7 bases. The length of the CDR3 is 18 residues. CDR1 is MDHEN and CDR2 is SYDVKM in the germline V gene. V gave up 3 bases and J gave up 4 bases; unmatched junction bases: 17.

V and J are TRBV28 and TRBJ2-7; D unclear. This CDR3 has 12 amino acids. Trimming removed 3 bases from V and 0 bases from J, with 3 bases in between. Germline V gene lookup returns CDR1 MDHEN and CDR2 SYDVKM. The CDR3 DNA reads as TGTGCCAGCAGTTTGGTCTCCTACGAGCAGTACTTC. Translated: CASSLVSYEQYF.

The chain is built from TRBV6-6 and TRBJ2-7; D gene unclear. V was trimmed by 6 bases and J by 6 bases, leaving 21 bases between them. The germline V gene encodes CDR1 MNHNY and CDR2 SVGAGI (reference sequence). The CDR3 is 15 amino acids. The CDR3 spells CASRSALPSTGEQYF. CDR3 sequence (DNA): TGTGCCAGCAGATCCGCTTTACCCTCCACGGGCGAGCAGTACTTC.

In this sample, this clone turned up once. V usage is TRBV2 and J usage is TRBJ2-1, with 7 bases that match TRBD1. The CDR3 runs to 14 residues. V shed 5 bases and J 4 bases; nucleotides not matched to a gene: 5. CDR1 and CDR2 from the germline V gene are SNHLY and FYNNEI. CDR3 sequence reads: CASSMTGNYNEQFF. The CDR3 DNA reads TGTGCCAGCAGTATGACAGGGAATTACAATGAGCAGTTCTTC.

The chain joins TRBV7-2 to TRBJ2-3, with 10 bases that match TRBD2. The CDR3 runs 16 residues. Per germline, CDR1 SGHTA and CDR2 FQGNSA. J lost 5 bases, V lost 1 base, and 6 bases had no gene match. The CDR3 sequence: CASSLVPAGGQDTQYF. The CDR3 DNA follows: TGTGCCAGCAGCTTAGTTCCAGCGGGGGGGCAAGATACGCAGTATTTT.